These 12 T cell receptor beta chains share one sample of origin, sequenced in a study of CD8 T cells in ankylosing spondylitis. Findings and caveats of the study: A TCR beta motif made of fewer than 10 highly homologous variants seemed typical of ankylosing spondylitis blood.

TCRdb recomputed calls from the 5' RACE reads with MiXCR, one row per CDR3 protein. The top ten clones hold around 3.6% of a sample with more than 400,000 distinct CDR3 sequences, less than 6% of them seen once. Which antigens these TCRs recognize remains unknown. The sequenced sample was blood, either unsorted or a sorted T cell fraction (not recorded which). These receptors were taken from a male donor with ankylosing spondylitis.

In this sample, this clonotype turned up many times. J is TRBJ1-2 and V is TRBV29-1; tentative D call: TRBD1 (5 bases). V was cut by 7 bases and J by 4 bases, with 16 bases left in between. Per the germline V gene, CDR1 is SQVTM and CDR2 is ANQGSEA. This CDR3 has 13 residues. The CDR3 nucleotides are TGCAGCGCCCCGGGACGGGGCACCTATGGCTACACCTTC. Translated: CSAPGRGTYGYTF.

This clonotype was seen many times. The chain combines TRBV11-2 with TRBJ2-2, with 11 bases aligning to TRBD2. Trimming took 0 bases from V and 0 from J; bases not matched to a gene: 6. There are 19 residues in the CDR3. The V gene's germline CDR1 is SGHAT and CDR2 FQNNGV. The CDR3 region has the DNA TGTGCCAGCAGCTTAGATCTGGGACTAGCGGATTCGAACACCGGGGAGCTGTTTTTT. It codes for CASSLDLGLADSNTGELFF.

This clonotype appeared many times. V usage is TRBV4-2 and J usage is TRBJ2-1; 10 nucleotides match TRBD1. The length of the CDR3 is 16 residues. The germline V gene encodes CDR1 LGHNA and CDR2 YNFKEQ. V lost 4 bases to trimming and J lost 3 bases; unmatched junction nucleotides: 6. The CDR3 reads CASSPMGQGSYNEQFF. The CDR3 region has the DNA TGTGCCAGCAGCCCAATGGGACAGGGGAGCTACAATGAGCAGTTCTTC.

This clonotype was recorded a few times. The rearrangement joins TRBV15 to TRBJ2-2; D is uncertain. This CDR3 is 14 amino acids long. The ends were cut back, 4 bases at V and 4 bases at J, with 10 bases in the middle. CDR1 and CDR2 (germline): LNHNV, YYDKDF (reference sequence). CDR3 amino acids: CATSIQDLTGELFF. The CDR3 DNA follows: TGTGCCACCAGCATCCAGGACCTCACCGGGGAGCTGTTTTTT.

This clonotype was counted at least ten times. This chain links TRBV18 with TRBJ2-1; D is tentatively TRBD1 or TRBD2 (5 bases each). The V gene lost 3 bases and the J gene lost 8 bases, with 8 bases spanning the gap. Germline V gives CDR1 KGHSH, CDR2 LQKENI. This CDR3 is built from 12 residues. The CDR3 sequence: CASSPGTDEQFF. In nucleotides, the CDR3 is TGTGCCAGCTCACCCGGGACCGATGAGCAGTTCTTC. The variable domain in full, completed from reference TRBV18 and TRBJ2-1, reads NAGVMQNPRHLVRRRGQEARLRCSPMKGHSHVYWYRQLPEEGLKFMVYLQKENIIDESGMPKERFSAEFPKEGPSILRIQQVVRGDSAAYFCASSPGTDEQFFGPGTRLTVL.

This clonotype was picked up many times. The chain recombines TRBV28 with TRBJ2-1, with 7 positions matching TRBD2. The CDR3 covers 15 residues. V shed 4 bases, J shed 4 bases, and the junction held 7 bases outside the gene matches. Looked up from germline, CDR1 is MDHEN and CDR2 is SYDVKM. CDR3 sequence (DNA): TGTGCCAGCAGTTATCCGGGAGGCCCGTACAATGAGCAGTTCTTC. This codes for CASSYPGGPYNEQFF. Based on the CDR3 plus reference TRBV28 and TRBJ2-1, the full variable domain is DVKVTQSSRYLVKRTGEKVFLECVQDMDHENMFWYRQDPGLGLRLIYFSYDVKMKEKGDIPEGYSVSREKKERFSLILESASTNQTSMYLCASSYPGGPYNEQFFGPGTRLTVL.

This clonotype was recorded at least ten times. The chain has TRBV20-1 and TRBJ1-2; 8 nucleotides line up with TRBD1. Looked up from germline, CDR1 is DFQATT and CDR2 is SNEGSKA (reference sequence). This CDR3 contains 14 residues. The CDR3 spells CRAGDRLTGSGYTF. DNA of the CDR3: TGCAGGGCAGGGGACAGGTTAACAGGGTCTGGCTACACCTTC.

This clonotype showed up many times. The chain carries TRBV7-2 and TRBJ2-1; D assignment may be TRBD1 or TRBD2 (6 bases each). Germline V lookup: CDR1 SGHTA, CDR2 FQGNSA. V dropped 4 bases and J dropped 5 bases, with 12 bases sitting between them. CDR3 size: 14 residues. The CDR3 spells CASSSPRGDNEQFF. CDR3 nucleotide sequence: TGTGCCAGCAGCTCCCCGAGGGGGGACAATGAGCAGTTCTTC.

This clonotype occurred many times. The V and J genes are TRBV20-1 and TRBJ2-7, with 8 bases matching TRBD1. V trimming: 3 bases; J trimming: 5 bases; junction bases outside the gene matches: 6. Germline V gene lookup returns CDR1 DFQATT and CDR2 SNEGSKA (reference sequence). This CDR3 is built from 13 residues. Written as DNA, the CDR3 is TGCAGTGCTAGTGGCAGGGGGCAAGACGAGCAGTACTTC. This encodes CSASGRGQDEQYF.

This clonotype was recorded at least ten times. The chain employs TRBV7-2 and TRBJ1-3; D is perhaps TRBD1 (6 bases). The CDR3 runs 16 residues. The germline CDR1 and CDR2 sequences are SGHTA and FQGNSA. V was pared by 4 bases and J by 1 base, with 14 bases between. The chain's CDR3 is CASSSPWGASGNTIYF. In DNA, the CDR3 is TGTGCCAGCAGCTCTCCCTGGGGGGCTTCTGGAAACACCATATATTTT.

This clonotype was detected many times. The chain uses TRBV6-5 and TRBJ1-1; D ambiguous. CDR3 length: 14 residues. V dropped 0 bases and J dropped 1 base, with 6 bases sitting between them. In germline, CDR1 is MNHEY, CDR2 SVGAGI. This CDR3 is CASSYSRENTEAFF. The CDR3 DNA sequence: TGTGCCAGCAGTTACTCGAGGGAGAACACTGAAGCTTTCTTT.

This clonotype was found many times. This chain uses TRBV4-3 with TRBJ2-1; TRBD2 matches at 14 bases. The CDR3 runs to 19 residues. Losses at the gene ends were 4 bases for V and 6 bases for J; bases not matched to a gene: 14. Germline CDR1 reads LGHNA; CDR2 reads YSLEER. CDR3 sequence reads: CASSRAIIVGTSGSNEQFF. The CDR3 region has the DNA TGCGCCAGCAGCCGAGCGATAATAGTCGGGACTAGCGGGAGCAATGAGCAGTTCTTC.